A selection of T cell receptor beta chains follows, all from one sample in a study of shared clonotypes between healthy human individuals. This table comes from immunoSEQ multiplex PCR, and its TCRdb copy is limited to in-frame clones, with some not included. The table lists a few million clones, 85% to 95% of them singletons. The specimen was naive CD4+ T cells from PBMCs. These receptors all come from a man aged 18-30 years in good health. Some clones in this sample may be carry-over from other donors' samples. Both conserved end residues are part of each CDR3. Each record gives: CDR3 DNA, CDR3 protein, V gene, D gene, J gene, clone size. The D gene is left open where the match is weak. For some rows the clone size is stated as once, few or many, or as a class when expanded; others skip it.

TGTGCCAGCAGTGAGGGAAAGGGAAAGGGCAGGCTTTATAGCAATCAGCCCCAGCATTTT,CASSEGKGKGRLYSNQPQHF,TRBV6-1,-,TRBJ1-5,-
TGCGCCAGCAGCCCCGGGCCTCTATACGACAATGAGCAGTTCTTC,CASSPGPLYDNEQFF,TRBV4-1,-,TRBJ2-1,-
TGTGCCATTCGATCCACGTCCGAGACTGAAGCTTTCTTT,CAIRSTSETEAFF,TRBV10-3,-,TRBJ1-1,few
TGTGCCAGCAGGAGAGGGACTAGCGGGAGAGGTAACGAGCAGTACTTC,CASRRGTSGRGNEQYF,TRBV2,TRBD2,TRBJ2-7,-
TGCGCCAGCAGCCAGACCGACAGGGGGCTGGCAGATACGCAGTATTTT,CASSQTDRGLADTQYF,TRBV4-1,TRBD1,TRBJ2-3,-
TGTGCCAGCAGTGCGGGGGGACTAGCGGGAGGGCCATACATTCAGTACTTC,CASSAGGLAGGPYIQYF,TRBV28,TRBD2,TRBJ2-4,-
TGTGCCAGCAGCTTGAAGCGGGAGAACCAAGAGACCCAGTACTTC,CASSLKRENQETQYF,TRBV5-4,TRBD2,TRBJ2-5,once
TGTGCCAGTAGCCACTCCGGGGCCGAGGCCGAGATCTATGGCTACACCTTC,CASSHSGAEAEIYGYTF,TRBV19,-,TRBJ1-2,once
TGTGCCAGCAGCTTGGGTGAGGACTTTAGCTCCTACGAGCAGTACTTC,CASSLGEDFSSYEQYF,TRBV5-8,-,TRBJ2-7,-
TGTGCCAGCAGGCTGGGCGGCTTCACAGATACGCAGTATTTT,CASRLGGFTDTQYF,TRBV28,-,TRBJ2-3,-
TGTGCCAGCAGTCCATTGGGGGACAGGGTTAATTCACCCCTCCACTTT,CASSPLGDRVNSPLHF,TRBV28,TRBD1,TRBJ1-6,-
TGTGCCAGCAGCCCGCGGGAGACCTTGAAAGAGACCCAGTACTTC,CASSPRETLKETQYF,TRBV11-1,TRBD2,TRBJ2-5,-
TGTGCCACCCAAGGTTTGGGGGCGGACACTGAAGCTTTCTTT,CATQGLGADTEAFF,TRBV10-3,-,TRBJ1-1,-
TGTGCCAGAAGCTGCGCCGGCCCAGGGGTCGGCACTAATGAAAAACTGTTTTTT,CARSCAGPGVGTNEKLFF,TRBV5-3,-,TRBJ1-4,-
TGCAGCGTTTTTACAGACAACTATGGCTACACCTTC,CSVFTDNYGYTF,TRBV29-1,-,TRBJ1-2,-
TGTGCCAGCAGCTTACTTCCGGGAACAGGAAAAGTCTATGGCTACACCTTC,CASSLLPGTGKVYGYTF,TRBV11-2,-,TRBJ1-2,-
TGTGCCAGCAGGTTCGGGGCCGGGGGAAACACCATATATTTT,CASRFGAGGNTIYF,TRBV6-6,-,TRBJ1-3,-
TGTGCCAGCTATTCCCGACAGGGGTGGAGCTATGGCTACACCTTC,CASYSRQGWSYGYTF,TRBV6-6,TRBD1,TRBJ1-2,-
TGCGCCAGCAGCTCGATTCAGGGGTATGAAGAGACCCAGTACTTC,CASSSIQGYEETQYF,TRBV5-1,-,TRBJ2-5,once
TGCGCCAGCAGCCAAACCGGTGTCCTCCAGCCCCAGCATTTT,CASSQTGVLQPQHF,TRBV4-1,-,TRBJ1-5,-
TGCGCCAGCAGCTTGAGTTCCGACAGTCAGCCCCAGCATTTT,CASSLSSDSQPQHF,TRBV5-1,-,TRBJ1-5,-
TGTGCCACTAGGGATAGGTCTGGCTACACCTTC,CATRDRSGYTF,TRBV28,-,TRBJ1-2,-
TGTGCCAGCAGCCCCCGACAGGGGGCAAATGAGCAGTTCTTC,CASSPRQGANEQFF,TRBV11-2,TRBD1,TRBJ2-1,once
TGTGCCAGCAGCTTAGCCAGCGTTGACGAGCAGTACTTC,CASSLASVDEQYF,TRBV7-9,-,TRBJ2-7,once
TGTGCCAGCTCACCACAACAGGGGAAGGAGGAGACCCAGTACTTC,CASSPQQGKEETQYF,TRBV18,TRBD1,TRBJ2-5,-
TGTGCCAGCAGCGTCGTCGGGAGGGGACAAGAGACCCAGTACTTC,CASSVVGRGQETQYF,TRBV7-2,TRBD2,TRBJ2-5,once
TGTGCCAGCAGCTTAGCCACACACTACAATGAGCAGTTCTTC,CASSLATHYNEQFF,TRBV11-2,-,TRBJ2-1,-
TGCGCCAGCAGCCCGCCTGAGGGTTTTTTCGAGCAGTACTTC,CASSPPEGFFEQYF,TRBV5-1,-,TRBJ2-7,-
TGTGCCAGCAGCTTAGGGGCAAGCAGGGGCTCCCCGCAGCAGTACTTC,CASSLGASRGSPQQYF,TRBV11-3,-,TRBJ2-7,-
TGTGCCTGGAGTGTAGGGACTAGCGGGAGGGCCGGCCGCCACGAGCAGTACTTC,CAWSVGTSGRAGRHEQYF,TRBV30,TRBD2,TRBJ2-7,-
TGTGCCAGCGGTCCCACGGCAGGGGGCGCAGGAAAACTGTTTTTT,CASGPTAGGAGKLFF,TRBV9,TRBD1,TRBJ1-4,-
TGTGCCAGCAGCTTAGTGGGACAGGGGGTTTCACCCCTCCACTTT,CASSLVGQGVSPLHF,TRBV7-3,TRBD1,TRBJ1-6,-
TGTGCCAGCAGTTTTTACCGGGACTACAAAGAGACCCAGTACTTC,CASSFYRDYKETQYF,TRBV6-6,TRBD2,TRBJ2-5,once
TGTGCCAGCAGCTTAGAAGGAGGGGCTAACACTGAAGCTTTCTTT,CASSLEGGANTEAFF,TRBV7-2,-,TRBJ1-1,-
TGTGCCACCGCGGCAGGGGTGCCCTACAATGAGCAGTTCTTC,CATAAGVPYNEQFF,TRBV18,-,TRBJ2-1,-
TGCGCCAGCAGGCCAAGCGGGAGTCCCTACGAGCAGTACTTC,CASRPSGSPYEQYF,TRBV5-1,TRBD2,TRBJ2-7,-
TGTGCCAGCAGTGAAGCGCTTCCAGTCTCTGGAAACACCATATATTTT,CASSEALPVSGNTIYF,TRBV6-1,-,TRBJ1-3,-
TGTGCCAGCAGCGAAAGGCCGGGGCATACAGGGGATGTGGAACTGTTTTTT,CASSERPGHTGDVELFF,TRBV4-2,TRBD1,TRBJ1-4,-
TGTGCCAGCAGCCAAGGTGCGGGAGGGGGAGATACGCAGTATTTT,CASSQGAGGGDTQYF,TRBV4-2,TRBD2,TRBJ2-3,-
TGTGCCAGCAAAGACAGGGCTGGGGCCAACGTCCTGACTTTC,CASKDRAGANVLTF,TRBV6-5,TRBD1,TRBJ2-6,-
TGTGCCAGCAGTGTCCGACTAGTTCACTCTGGAAACACCATATATTTT,CASSVRLVHSGNTIYF,TRBV6-1,-,TRBJ1-3,-
TGCGCCAGCAGCCAGGCGGGGACGAACACTGAAGCTTTCTTT,CASSQAGTNTEAFF,TRBV4-1,-,TRBJ1-1,-
TGTGCCTGGAGTATAGTATTTTGGGCAGATACGCAGTATTTT,CAWSIVFWADTQYF,TRBV30,-,TRBJ2-3,-
TGCAGCGTTGAATCAAAGCCCGGACAGCTTACCTACAATGAGCAGTTCTTC,CSVESKPGQLTYNEQFF,TRBV29-1,-,TRBJ2-1,-